This passage covers 6 T cell receptor beta chains from one sample sequenced in a study of blood T cell repertoires in COVID-19. Assay used: immunoSEQ multiplex PCR; TCRdb lists only in-frame clones, some missing. The sample holds under 300,000 clones; 70% to 90% are singletons and the top ten take about 2%. Material: peripheral blood. These receptors were taken from a man younger than 45 who had recovered from COVID-19.

This chain joins TRBV11-2 and TRBJ1-3; the D gene is possibly TRBD1 (5 bases). The CDR3 is 15 residues long. CDR1 and CDR2 from the germline V gene are SGHAT and FQNNGV. Deletions cut 8 bases from V and 0 bases from J, with 14 bases between. CDR3 residues: CASSPDSLSGNTIYF. The DNA of the CDR3 is TGTGCCAGCTCCCCCGACAGCCTCTCTGGAAACACCATATATTTT.

The chain uses TRBV3-1 (or the pseudogene TRBV3-2) and TRBJ2-1; D unresolved. V lost 4 bases to trimming and J lost 5 bases, with 6 bases between them. This CDR3 contains 12 residues. CDR1 and CDR2 (germline): LGHDT, YNNKEL (reference sequence). The CDR3 DNA is TGTGCCAGCAGCCTCTCTGACAATGAGCAGTTCTTC. Residues: CASSLSDNEQFF.

This clone came up a few times. The chain links TRBV19 to TRBJ1-2; D is uncertain. This CDR3 region has 14 residues. V dropped 6 bases and J dropped 6 bases, with 17 bases sitting between them. Germline V gene sequence: CDR1 LNHDA, CDR2 SQIVND (reference sequence). CDR3 sequence: CASSLSGNVDGYTF. The CDR3 DNA reads TGTGCCAGTAGCCTTTCGGGGAATGTCGATGGCTACACCTTC.

The chain links TRBV5-1 to TRBJ2-7, with D possibly TRBD1 on 5 matching bases. The germline CDR1 and CDR2 sequences are SGHRS and YFSETQ. The ends were cut back, 0 bases at V and 3 bases at J, with 13 bases in the middle. The CDR3 runs to 15 residues. CDR3 region: CASSLAKGLSYEQYF. The DNA of the CDR3 is TGCGCCAGCAGCTTGGCCAAGGGGTTAAGCTACGAGCAGTACTTC.

This rearrangement joins TRBV11-2 to TRBJ2-2; D remains unclear. The germline V and J ends were trimmed by 3 bases and 5 bases, with 16 bases remaining between them. Germline loops: CDR1 SGHAT, CDR2 FQNNGV. This CDR3 has 16 amino acids. The CDR3 protein is CASSFWARTGTGELFF. CDR3 bases: TGTGCCAGCAGCTTTTGGGCCCGTACCGGAACCGGGGAGCTGTTTTTT.

The chain recombines TRBV11-2 with TRBJ1-2; 7 bases fit TRBD1. CDR3 length equals 14 residues. Trimming removed 7 bases from V and 7 bases from J; junction bases left unmatched: 12. Germline V gene lookup returns CDR1 SGHAT and CDR2 FQNNGV. CDR3 protein: CASTLDGRGIGYTF. The CDR3 nucleotides read TGTGCCAGCACCCTCGACGGCAGGGGGATTGGCTACACCTTC.